Described below is a single TCR beta chain sequence and its context. The antigen it binds to is not known. No qualities accompany the bases; no much larger clone lies one base away. This record comes from a study of vaccination and CD4 T cells after COVID-19 (dated by TCRdb to 2021 to 2024). Concerning the study at large: Convalescent patients had a positive SARS-CoV-2 result on nasal swab PCR, and of these patients, several had mild disease and one had severe disease. In the convalescent cohort there were six males and four females, among whom were two Hispanic individuals, seven Caucasians, two Asians and one multiracial person. Participants received two doses of either the Pfizer-BioNTech BNT162b2 vaccine (n=8) or the Moderna mRNA-1273 vaccine (n=2). Post-COVID blood samples from convalescent patients were collected a median of around 100 days after diagnosis, with a range of roughly 35 to 180 days. Post-vaccine blood samples were taken a median of approximately 76 days after the second vaccine dose, with a range of about 13 to 250 days. The cultures were stimulated with overlapping spike peptide pools from SARS-CoV-2 and from the common cold coronaviruses HCoV-NL63, HCoV-OC43 and HCoV-229E. As controls, cultures received a CEFX viral epitope pool (the positive control), an HIV-1 Nef peptide pool (the negative control), or no peptide at all. In under 13 COVID-19 convalescent patients and a few infection-naive healthy vaccine recipients, researchers compared the spike-specific CD4+ TCR repertoire from before mRNA vaccination with the repertoire from after.

This specimen's treatment or condition label, per the study, means: roughly 10-day PBMC culture with coronavirus spike peptide pools or control peptides (ViraFEST assay). The ViraFEST assay, used in the study, expanded antigen-specific T cells with peptide pools and then identified the expanded clonotypes through TCR sequencing. The positive SARS-CoV-2 PCR tests of the convalescent patients were dated from March to December 2020, before the Alpha, Beta and Delta variants emerged in the United States. PBMCs were cultured at fewer than 2.5 million per well in IMDM supplemented with approximately 4.7% human AB serum and 8.5 to 10 IU/ml IL-2, with approximately 10 ug/ml peptide pools added. Half of the culture medium was replaced with fresh IL-2-containing medium on days 3 and 7. After 10 days of culture, CD4+ T cells were isolated by negative selection using the EasySep CD4+ T cell isolation kit. Ficoll-Paque Plus gradient centrifugation was used to isolate PBMCs from whole blood, and the isolated PBMCs were then either used fresh or cryopreserved at -140C. In general, triplicate wells were set up for every culture condition.

Library preparation was by PCR. DNA from cultured CD4+ T cells underwent TCR sequencing with the Oncomine TCR Beta short-read assay at the Johns Hopkins FTIC core. Genomic DNA was extracted from the cultured CD4+ T cells with the QIAamp micro DNA kit. Oncomine TCR Beta libraries made from cultured CD4+ T cells were pooled using unique dual indexes and sequenced on an Illumina iSeq 100. The original pipeline was this. Non-productive sequences were removed, and CDR3s that did not start with C, did not end with F or W, or were shorter than 7 amino acids were discarded. Antigen-specific clonotypes were identified with the MANAFEST web application by comparing peptide-stimulated wells with reference and other culture wells. For a clone to be called positive, the clone needed an FDR below 0.05, an odds ratio above 5, and a productive frequency above 0.1% in at least two of three replicate wells. A clonotype counted as cross-reactive if it showed significant expansion both in the SARS-CoV-2 spike wells and in at least one common cold coronavirus spike condition. CDR3 homology was assessed with Levenshtein distances (stringdist) and unrooted phylogenetic trees (ape) in R version 3.6.1. TCRdb reran the public reads through fastp at Q25 and MiXCR, keeping productive beta chains. One record per CDR3 amino acid sequence lists the most common genes and DNA. Clone size and V and J calls follow TCRdb, not the original study. The sample table holds around 18,000 distinct CDR3 sequences, of which around three fifths were seen once. 6.5% to 9% of the sample belongs to the ten largest clones.

Findings and caveats that apply to the study as a whole: Of the vaccine-specific clones in convalescent patients, 304 of 307, or nearly all, reacted only to SARS-CoV-2 spike and did not cross-react with common cold coronaviruses. Among the post-vaccine SARS-CoV-2-reactive clones in convalescent patients, a median about 89% showed up only after vaccination, which suggests vaccine-specific priming. The study included relatively few convalescent patients and did not analyze early timepoints after natural infection. Although the median number of SARS-CoV-2-reactive clonotypes went up from 20 to 25 after infection to around 40 after vaccination, the increase was not significant.

Trimming removed 2 bases from V and 2 bases from J, leaving 11 bases between the germline ends. CDR1 and CDR2 are read off the germline V gene (reference sequence) as DFQATT and SNEGSKA. Including the terminal cysteine and phenylalanine, the CDR3 comprises 14 residues. Solely the CDR3 DNA is kept, with 42 bases framed from the first base. The receptor's source is a human donor who had recovered from COVID-19. Sequencing used CD4+ T cells from blood, cultured in vitro. The rearrangement combines TRBV20-1 with TRBJ2-3; TRBD1 is a weak D gene call, 5 bases matching. The sequenced DNA: TGCAGTGCTAGAAAGAGGACACTCACAGATACGCAGTATTTT. Its product reads: CSARKRTLTDTQYF.